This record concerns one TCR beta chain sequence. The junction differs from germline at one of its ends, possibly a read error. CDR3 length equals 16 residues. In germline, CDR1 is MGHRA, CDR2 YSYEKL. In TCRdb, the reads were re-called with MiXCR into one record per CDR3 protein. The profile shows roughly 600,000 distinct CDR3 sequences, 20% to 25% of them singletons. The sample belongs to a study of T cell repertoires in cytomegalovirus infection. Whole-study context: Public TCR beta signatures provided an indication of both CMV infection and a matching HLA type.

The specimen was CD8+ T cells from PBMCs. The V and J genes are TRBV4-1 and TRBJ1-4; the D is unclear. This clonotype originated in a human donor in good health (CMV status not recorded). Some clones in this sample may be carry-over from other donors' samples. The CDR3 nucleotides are TGTGCCAGCAGCCAAGGCCCGGCGGGGACTAATGAAAAACTGTTTTTT. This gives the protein CASSQGPAGTNEKLFF.